These 31 T cell receptor beta chains were sequenced from one sample in a study of blood T cell repertoires in COVID-19. Only in-frame clones appear in the TCRdb table, and some are missing; sequencing was by immunoSEQ multiplex PCR. Here the sample spans about 170,000 clones, about four fifths being singletons. Sequences were obtained from peripheral blood. The receptors derive from a woman of 80 years or more with acute or convalescent COVID-19.

The V gene is TRBV4-3, the J gene TRBJ2-5; D is undetermined. The CDR3 sequence is 15 residues long. With 0 bases removed from V and 4 bases from J, the gap between germline ends came to 12 bases. The V gene's germline CDR1 is LGHNA and CDR2 YSLEER. The CDR3 protein is CASSQDFTSLETQYF. The CDR3 DNA sequence: TGCGCCAGCAGCCAAGATTTCACATCCCTAGAGACCCAGTACTTC.

This clone came up a few times. The chain employs TRBV3-1 (or the pseudogene TRBV3-2) and TRBJ2-7; TRBD1 is a possible D gene (5 bases). Germline V gene lookup returns CDR1 LGHDT and CDR2 YNNKEL (reference sequence). Trimming cost V 3 bases and J 5 bases, with 14 bases left between them. The CDR3 length is 14 residues. CDR3: CASSQSVGANEQYF. CDR3 in DNA: TGTGCCAGCAGCCAGTCGGTAGGGGCTAACGAGCAGTACTTC.

This chain uses TRBV5-5 with TRBJ1-6, with no clear D. The germline CDR1 and CDR2 sequences are SGHKS and YYEKEE (reference sequence). Trimming shortened V by 1 base and J by 3 bases, and 11 bases separated the two germline ends. The length of the CDR3 is 16 residues. The CDR3 DNA reads TGTGCCAGCAGCTTGAGTGATCGACACTATAATTCACCCCTCCACTTT. It translates to CASSLSDRHYNSPLHF.

The chain links TRBV24-1 to TRBJ2-5; the D gene is possibly TRBD1 (6 bases). Trimming took 3 bases from V and 2 from J, leaving 12 bases between them. The length of the CDR3 is 15 residues. Germline V gene lookup returns CDR1 KGHDR and CDR2 SFDVKD. The CDR3 region is CATSDGGGQQETQYF. CDR3 nucleotides: TGTGCCACCAGTGATGGGGGTGGACAGCAAGAGACCCAGTACTTC.

The rearrangement links TRBV19 to TRBJ1-5; 7 bases are shared with TRBD1. With 10 bases clipped from V and 4 bases from J, the junction kept 7 bases outside the gene matches. This CDR3 contains 13 residues. CDR1 is LNHDA, CDR2 SQIVND, per germline (reference sequence). The CDR3 DNA follows: TGTGCCACCTCCGGGACAGTAAATCAGCCCCAGCATTTT. Its protein is CATSGTVNQPQHF.

CDR3 region: CASSSTSGASYNEQFF. The CDR3 nucleotides are TGTGCCAGCAGCTCTACTAGCGGGGCCTCCTACAATGAGCAGTTCTTC. This chain joins TRBV7-7 and TRBJ2-1; the match to TRBD2 covers 10 bases. Trimming cost V 4 bases and J 0 bases; bases outside gene matches: 3. CDR1 SSHAT and CDR2 FNYEAQ come from the germline V gene (reference sequence). There are 16 residues in the CDR3.

The V call is TRBV10-3, the J call TRBJ2-1; 14 positions match TRBD2. Germline trimming cut 6 bases from V and 4 bases from J; bases unmatched to any gene: 11. The CDR3 totals 18 residues. The V gene's germline CDR1 is ENHRY and CDR2 SYGVKD. The DNA for the CDR3 is TGTGCCATCAGCCCCCTGGGACTAGCGGGAGTCTCTTACAATGAGCAGTTCTTC. Protein sequence: CAISPLGLAGVSYNEQFF.

The chain combines TRBV6-5 with TRBJ1-1; D uncertain. CDR1 is MNHEY, CDR2 SVGAGI, per germline. CDR3 size: 16 residues. The ends were cut back, 0 bases at V and 0 bases at J, with 11 bases in the middle. CDR3 DNA: TGTGCCAGCAGTTACTCGCAGGACTTGATGAACACTGAAGCTTTCTTT. This encodes CASSYSQDLMNTEAFF.

This clone appeared a few times. The gene calls are TRBV29-1 and TRBJ1-1, with 10 bases fitting TRBD1. CDR3 size: 13 residues. The V gene end was trimmed by 8 bases and the J gene end by 3 bases; junction bases not matched to a gene: 6. Germline V gene data show CDR1 as SQVTM and CDR2 as ANQGSEA. The CDR3 here is CSSRDRGDTEAFF. The CDR3 coding sequence is TGCAGCTCCCGGGACAGGGGTGACACTGAAGCTTTCTTT.

The genes are TRBV7-9 and TRBJ1-2; D possibly corresponds to TRBD1 (6 bases). Trimming pared 6 bases from V and 8 bases from J, leaving 16 bases between. CDR3 length equals 13 residues. Germline V gives CDR1 SEHNR, CDR2 FQNEAQ (reference sequence). The CDR3 here is CASSSNRVGGYTF. The DNA for the CDR3 is TGTGCCAGCAGTTCCAACAGGGTGGGAGGCTACACCTTC.

This sequence joins TRBV30 and TRBJ1-1, with no clear D. Germline V CDR1 and CDR2: GTSNPN, SVGIG (reference sequence). The CDR3 consists of 11 residues. The V end was cut by 7 bases, the J end by 6 bases, with 12 bases between. The DNA of the CDR3 is TGTGCCTCCCGTTCATACTCTGAAGCTTTCTTT. It encodes CASRSYSEAFF. Together with reference TRBV30 and TRBJ1-1, the CDR3 gives the full variable domain: SQTIHQWPATLVQPVGSPLSLECTVEGTSNPNLYWYRQAAGRGLQLLFYSVGIGQISSEVPQNLSASRPQDRQFILSSKKLLLSDSGFYLCASRSYSEAFFGQGTRLTVV.

Only one count was recorded for this clone. The CDR3 bases are TGTGCCACCAGCAGAGATCCGGGGGTAAGCAATCAGCCCCAGCATTTT. Translation: CATSRDPGVSNQPQHF. The gene calls are TRBV15 and TRBJ1-5; a possible D gene is TRBD1 (5 bases). V was shortened by 0 bases and J by 1 base, with 10 bases between the two germline ends. Germline CDR1 and CDR2: LNHNV and YYDKDF (reference sequence). The CDR3 is made up of 16 amino acids.

The gene calls are TRBV10-1 and TRBJ2-1; 8 bases are shared with TRBD1. The CDR3 totals 16 residues. V lost 2 bases and J lost 2; bases outside the gene matches: 5. CDR1 and CDR2 from the germline V gene are WNHNN and SYGVQD (reference sequence). Here the CDR3 reads CASSERTGGTYNEQFF. The CDR3 bases are TGCGCCAGCAGTGAGCGAACAGGGGGAACCTACAATGAGCAGTTCTTC.

CDR3 DNA: TGTGCCAGCAGGCGGCTAGCGGGGGGCCACTCTAGCACAGATACGCAGTATTTT. It translates to CASRRLAGGHSSTDTQYF. This rearrangement joins TRBV2 to TRBJ2-3, with 11 bases lining up with TRBD2. Germline trimming cut 6 bases from V and 0 bases from J; bases unmatched to any gene: 11. The CDR3 consists of 18 residues. Germline CDR1 and CDR2: SNHLY and FYNNEI.

V usage is TRBV5-1 and J usage is TRBJ2-1; TRBD2 matches 11 bases. The CDR3 covers 16 residues. V dropped 4 bases and J dropped 3; count of bases not matched to a gene: 6. CDR1 is SGHRS and CDR2 is YFSETQ in the germline V gene. The CDR3 reads CASSRTSGQNYNEQFF. The CDR3 nucleotides are TGCGCCAGCAGCCGGACTAGCGGGCAAAACTACAATGAGCAGTTCTTC. The full variable domain, in which reference TRBV5-1 and TRBJ2-1 provide the parts outside the CDR3, is KAGVTQTPRYLIKTRGQQVTLSCSPISGHRSVSWYQQTPGQGLQFLFEYFSETQRNKGNFPGRFSGRQFSNSRSEMNVSTLELGDSALYLCASSRTSGQNYNEQFFGPGTRLTVL.

The chain recombines TRBV19 with TRBJ2-3, with D perhaps TRBD2 (5 bases). The CDR3 has 17 residues. Germline CDR1 is LNHDA and CDR2 is SQIVND (reference sequence). Deletions cut 4 bases from V and 0 bases from J, with 17 bases between. The CDR3 protein is CASSKRLGGSSTDTQYF. For the CDR3, the DNA is TGTGCCAGTAGTAAACGGCTTGGCGGGTCTAGCACAGATACGCAGTATTTT. Full variable domain (remainder filled in from reference TRBV19 and TRBJ2-3): DGGITQSPKYLFRKEGQNVTLSCEQNLNHDAMYWYRQDPGQGLRLIYYSQIVNDFQKGDIAEGYSVSREKKESFPLTVTSAQKNPTAFYLCASSKRLGGSSTDTQYFGPGTRLTVL.

V is TRBV6-2 or TRBV6-3 and J is TRBJ2-3; 10 nucleotides agree with TRBD1. This CDR3 has 21 amino acids. The V gene end was trimmed by 0 bases and the J gene end by 1 base; junction bases not matched to a gene: 16. Germline V gives CDR1 MNHEY, CDR2 SVGEGT. CDR3 DNA sequence: TGTGCCAGCAGTTACTCTAGCTCGGGACAGGGGAAAGTGTCAGGCACAGATACGCAGTATTTT. Protein: CASSYSSSGQGKVSGTDTQYF.

V usage is TRBV25-1 and J usage is TRBJ2-2; no firm D call. CDR1 and CDR2 (germline): MGHDK, SYGVNS. The CDR3 length is 13 residues. V gave up 4 bases and J gave up 7 bases, with 10 bases separating them. The CDR3 bases are TGTGCCAGCAGTGTGTTGTCGGTCGGGGAGCTGTTTTTT. This translates into CASSVLSVGELFF.

The chain carries TRBV19 and TRBJ2-2, with 8 bases lining up with TRBD1. The CDR3 is 14 residues long. The V gene's germline CDR1 is LNHDA and CDR2 SQIVND (reference sequence). The V segment lost 6 bases and the J segment 7 bases; nucleotides outside the gene matches: 7. This CDR3 is CASSLDRGNGELFF. DNA of the CDR3: TGTGCCAGTAGCCTAGACAGGGGCAACGGGGAGCTGTTTTTT. Filled out from reference TRBV19 and TRBJ2-2, the complete variable domain reads DGGITQSPKYLFRKEGQNVTLSCEQNLNHDAMYWYRQDPGQGLRLIYYSQIVNDFQKGDIAEGYSVSREKKESFPLTVTSAQKNPTAFYLCASSLDRGNGELFFGEGSRLTVL.

The chain has TRBV18 and TRBJ2-2; D uncertain. This CDR3 spans 13 amino acids. V was cut by 0 bases and J by 6 bases, with 5 bases left in between. Per germline, CDR1 KGHSH and CDR2 LQKENI. CDR3 loop: CASSPPAAGELFF. In nucleotides, the CDR3 is TGTGCCAGCTCACCACCGGCCGCCGGGGAGCTGTTTTTT.

The chain carries TRBV6-5 and TRBJ2-7; 12 bases align to TRBD1. The germline V gene encodes CDR1 MNHEY and CDR2 SVGAGI. Germline trimming cut 6 bases from V and 5 bases from J; bases unmatched to any gene: 5. The CDR3 length is 14 residues. CDR3 sequence: CASSRGTGGHEQYF. CDR3 bases: TGTGCCAGCAGCCGTGGGACAGGGGGCCACGAGCAGTACTTC.

This rearrangement joins TRBV27 to TRBJ2-5; 10 nucleotides align to TRBD1. The CDR3 loop spans 14 amino acids. With 2 bases clipped from V and 9 bases from J, the junction kept 6 bases outside the gene matches. Per the germline V gene, CDR1 is MNHEY and CDR2 is SMNVEV (reference sequence). CDR3 nucleotides: TGTGCCAGCAGTTTAATCGGACAGGGGGTTTCCCAGTACTTC. It yields the protein CASSLIGQGVSQYF.

This clone was counted once. CDR3 in DNA: TGCGCCAGCAGTGACCCGGGACAGGGCTCCGGGGAGCTGTTTTTT. Translated: CASSDPGQGSGELFF. The chain has TRBV10-1 and TRBJ2-2; 9 positions match TRBD1. Germline CDR1 and CDR2: WNHNN and SYGVQD (reference sequence). V lost 3 bases, J lost 6 bases, and 5 bases stayed unmatched. The CDR3 contains 15 residues.

The rearrangement joins TRBV7-2 to TRBJ1-2, with TRBD1 matching 7 bases. This CDR3 spans 15 amino acids. CDR1 is SGHTA and CDR2 is FQGNSA in the germline V gene. Trimming cost V 5 bases and J 4 bases; bases outside gene matches: 10. CDR3 amino acids: CASSPGTESFYGYTF. In DNA, the CDR3 is TGTGCCAGCAGCCCCGGGACAGAGAGTTTCTATGGCTACACCTTC.

The rearrangement joins TRBV30 to TRBJ2-5; 9 bases agree with TRBD1. Germline CDR1 is GTSNPN and CDR2 is SVGIG (reference sequence). The CDR3 loop spans 13 amino acids. V lost 5 bases to trimming and J lost 5 bases; unmatched junction nucleotides: 6. The CDR3 loop reads CAWGGTGRETQYF. Written as DNA, the CDR3 is TGTGCCTGGGGAGGGACAGGGAGGGAGACCCAGTACTTC.

V usage is TRBV5-1 and J usage is TRBJ2-7; 9 nucleotides agree with TRBD2. This CDR3 spans 15 amino acids. Germline values: CDR1 SGHRS, CDR2 YFSETQ. The V segment lost 2 bases and the J segment 5 bases; nucleotides outside the gene matches: 8. The CDR3 sequence is CASSLFRGGADEQYF. The CDR3 nucleotides are TGCGCCAGCAGCTTATTTCGCGGGGGGGCGGACGAGCAGTACTTC. Combining the CDR3 with reference TRBV5-1 and TRBJ2-7 gives the whole variable domain KAGVTQTPRYLIKTRGQQVTLSCSPISGHRSVSWYQQTPGQGLQFLFEYFSETQRNKGNFPGRFSGRQFSNSRSEMNVSTLELGDSALYLCASSLFRGGADEQYFGPGTRLTVT.

This rearrangement joins TRBV3-1 (or the pseudogene TRBV3-2) to TRBJ2-5; 7 bases map to TRBD2. Germline V lookup: CDR1 LGHDT, CDR2 YNNKEL (reference sequence). V gave up 1 base and J gave up 5 bases; unmatched junction bases: 7. The CDR3 totals 15 residues. The CDR3 nucleotides are TGTGCCAGCAGCCAAGTTAGGAGCGGGATGGAGACCCAGTACTTC. Residues: CASSQVRSGMETQYF.

The chain joins TRBV6-2 or TRBV6-3 to TRBJ2-3; 10 nucleotides match TRBD2. The CDR3 runs to 15 residues. V lost 2 bases and J lost 1; bases outside the gene matches: 0. CDR1 MNHEY and CDR2 SVGEGT come from the germline V gene. CDR3 coding DNA: TGTGCCAGCAGTTACGGGACTAGCGGCACAGATACGCAGTATTTT. Translating it yields CASSYGTSGTDTQYF.

The J gene is TRBJ1-1, the V gene TRBV28; weak D call: TRBD1 (5 bases). This CDR3 has 13 residues. CDR1 and CDR2 from the germline V gene are MDHEN and SYDVKM. Trimming removed 4 bases at V and 4 bases at J, with 10 bases between. CDR3 nucleotide sequence: TGTGCCAGCAGTTCGACAGATCGCACTGAAGCTTTCTTT. It is translated as CASSSTDRTEAFF.

This chain uses TRBV19 with TRBJ1-5, with a tentative D call TRBD1 (6 bases). Germline lookup yields CDR1 LNHDA and CDR2 SQIVND (reference sequence). The germline V and J ends were trimmed by 6 bases and 5 bases, with 17 bases remaining between them. This CDR3 is built from 15 residues. CDR3 DNA sequence: TGTGCCAGTAGCACCGGGCAGGGGACGGATCAGCCCCAGCATTTT. Protein sequence: CASSTGQGTDQPQHF.

This chain links TRBV6-5 with TRBJ2-7, with 9 bases matching TRBD1. Trimming took 8 bases from V and 0 from J; bases not matched to a gene: 8. The CDR3 runs 15 residues. Germline assignment: CDR1 MNHEY and CDR2 SVGAGI. CDR3 in amino acids: CASHSTGGSSYEQYF. The CDR3, as DNA: TGTGCCAGCCACAGTACAGGGGGCAGCTCCTACGAGCAGTACTTC.